Each of the 22 T cell receptor beta chains below was sequenced from the same sample in a study of T-cell memory formation after mild COVID-19. TCRdb independently ran MiXCR on the 5' RACE reads; one entry per CDR3 protein. This sample carries 100,000 to 120,000 distinct CDR3 sequences, roughly a sixth of them seen once, and the ten largest clones take 5% to 6.5%. The sequencing sample was made of PBMCs or a T cell subset sorted from them (not recorded which). These receptors were obtained from a young man who had mild COVID-19 (a few samples of this study predate the infection). Cell type and time point are not known.

This chain uses TRBV12-3 or TRBV12-4 with TRBJ2-7, with D perhaps TRBD1 or TRBD2 (5 bases each). The V gene lost 5 bases and the J gene lost 6 bases, with 17 bases spanning the gap. This CDR3 has 14 residues. CDR3 nucleotides: TGTGCCAGCAGTCCTCCGGGACCCCTGTCCGAGCAGTACGTC. Protein sequence: CASSPPGPLSEQYV.

The chain combines TRBV23-1 with TRBJ2-2; TRBD1 agrees at 10 bases. TRBV23-1 is marked as an open reading frame, function uncertain. The V gene end was trimmed by 0 bases and the J gene end by 5 bases; junction bases not matched to a gene: 3. The CDR3 covers 16 residues. CDR3: CASSQSDRGETGELFF. DNA for the CDR3: TGCGCCAGCAGTCAATCGGACAGGGGGGAGACCGGGGAGCTGTTTTTT.

V gene TRBV4-3 combines with J gene TRBJ2-1, with 8 bases matching TRBD2. Germline CDR1 and CDR2: LGHNA and YSLEER. Losses at the gene ends were 1 base for V and 7 bases for J; bases not matched to a gene: 12. The CDR3 contains 17 residues. In DNA, the CDR3 is TGCGCCAGCAGCCAAGGGGTAGGCGGCGGGGGGAGGAATGAGCAGTTCTTC. Translation gives CASSQGVGGGGRNEQFF.

There are a few counts of this clonotype. The chain combines TRBV6-1 with TRBJ2-7; no clear D gene. The V gene lost 2 bases and the J gene lost 3 bases, with 8 bases spanning the gap. Germline CDR1 and CDR2: MNHNS and SASEGT. The CDR3 totals 13 residues. CDR3 amino acids: CASSEFDGYEQYV. The CDR3 DNA follows: TGTGCCAGCAGTGAATTTGACGGCTACGAGCAGTACGTC.

The rearrangement joins TRBV12-3 or TRBV12-4 to TRBJ1-5, with TRBD1 identical over 8 bases. Trimming took 6 bases from V and 0 from J; bases not matched to a gene: 7. The CDR3 extends over 16 amino acids. The DNA for the CDR3 is TGTGCCAGCAGCTCCGGGACAGGATATAGCAATCAGCCCCAGCATTTT. Residues: CASSSGTGYSNQPQHF.

This clonotype showed up just a few times. The CDR3 DNA reads as TGTGCCAGCAGTTACGGGTTGATCGGCAGAGGAAACACCATATATTTT. This gives the protein CASSYGLIGRGNTIYF. The chain recombines TRBV6-5 with TRBJ1-3; D gene ambiguous. The V gene's germline CDR1 is MNHEY and CDR2 SVGAGI. The ends were cut back, 2 bases at V and 4 bases at J, with 15 bases in the middle. The CDR3 contains 16 residues.

In its sample, this clonotype was seen a few times. The chain uses TRBV24-1 and TRBJ2-2, with 7 bases that match TRBD1. V dropped 4 bases and J dropped 1; count of bases not matched to a gene: 2. Germline V gene data show CDR1 as KGHDR and CDR2 as SFDVKD. The CDR3 sequence is 15 residues long. For the CDR3, the DNA is TGTGCCACCAGTGACTGGGACAGGAACACCGGGGAGCTGTTTTTT. Its translation: CATSDWDRNTGELFF.

The table lists this clonotype with many counts. The rearrangement links TRBV12-3 or TRBV12-4 to TRBJ2-2; no definite D call. The CDR3 consists of 13 residues. Trimming shortened V by 8 bases and J by 0 bases, and 7 bases separated the two germline ends. The CDR3 sequence: CASGQANTGELFF. The DNA for the CDR3 is TGTGCCAGCGGGCAAGCGAACACCGGGGAGCTGTTTTTT.

This chain connects TRBV28 to TRBJ1-2, with 9 bases lining up with TRBD1. The germline V gene encodes CDR1 MDHEN and CDR2 SYDVKM. This CDR3 comprises 15 residues. V was clipped by 5 bases and J by 4 bases; unmatched bases: 8. CDR3 region: CASSRPGTGIYGYTF. CDR3 DNA sequence: TGTGCCAGCAGTCGTCCCGGGACAGGGATCTATGGCTACACCTTC.

With respect to this clonotype: Given the absence of the conserved phenylalanine or tryptophan at the CDR3 end, a read error is likely. The limits of the CDR3 on the DNA are not certain, so only TCRdb's listed CDR3 is given. The V and J genes are TRBV23-1 and TRBJ1-6. TRBV23-1 carries the ORF label, with uncertain function. The CDR3 spans 9 amino acids, including both terminal residues. The CDR3 is CACSQQLHS.

This clonotype was detected ten times or more. This chain uses TRBV5-1 with TRBJ2-3, with D perhaps matching TRBD1 or TRBD2 (5 bases each). The germline V and J ends were trimmed by 4 bases and 4 bases, with 19 bases remaining between them. The CDR3 length is 16 residues. Germline V gene lookup returns CDR1 SGHRS and CDR2 YFSETQ. The CDR3 sequence is CASSRTGPGAADTQYF. The CDR3 coding sequence is TGCGCCAGCAGCAGAACGGGCCCCGGGGCGGCAGATACGCAGTATTTT. Full variable domain (outside the CDR3, taken from reference TRBV5-1 and TRBJ2-3): KAGVTQTPRYLIKTRGQQVTLSCSPISGHRSVSWYQQTPGQGLQFLFEYFSETQRNKGNFPGRFSGRQFSNSRSEMNVSTLELGDSALYLCASSRTGPGAADTQYFGPGTRLTVL.

This clonotype was observed a few times. This chain uses TRBV6-5 with TRBJ2-5, with D perhaps matching TRBD1 (5 bases). The CDR3 is made up of 11 amino acids. Germline CDR1 and CDR2: MNHEY and SVGAGI. V lost 8 bases, J lost 9 bases, and 13 bases lay in between. CDR3 in DNA: TGTGCCAGCTTTTCAGGGATGTCCCAGTACTTC. Its protein is CASFSGMSQYF.

The chain couples TRBV28 to TRBJ1-2, with D possibly being TRBD1 (6 bases). The V end was cut by 1 base, the J end by 4 bases, with 16 bases between. CDR1 is MDHEN and CDR2 is SYDVKM in the germline V gene. The CDR3 has 16 residues. The CDR3 is CASSLFLIGQSYGYTF. Here the CDR3 DNA reads TGTGCCAGCAGTTTATTTTTAATTGGACAGTCCTATGGCTACACCTTC.

Regarding this clonotype: Without the conserved terminal phenylalanine or tryptophan, this CDR3 likely stems from a read error. The DNA is omitted, as the CDR3 cannot be located on it reliably, and the CDR3 follows TCRdb's listing. V and J are TRBV29-1 and TRBJ1-1. The germline CDR1 and CDR2 sequences are SQVTM and ANQGSEA. The CDR3 region is 8 residues in length, termini included. Here the CDR3 reads CSVEGRPI.

This chain links TRBV27 with TRBJ1-1; perhaps TRBD1 as D (6 bases). Trimming removed 5 bases at V and 1 base at J, with 14 bases between. The CDR3 contains 15 residues. The germline V gene has CDR1 MNHEY and CDR2 SMNVEV (reference sequence). Here the CDR3 DNA reads TGTGCCAGCAGTGCCGCGGACAGCCAGAACACTGAAGCTTTCTTT. It is translated as CASSAADSQNTEAFF.

The rearrangement uses TRBV9 and TRBJ2-1; 7 bases are shared with TRBD2. Per the germline V gene, CDR1 is SGDLS and CDR2 is YYNGEE. The CDR3 covers 15 residues. V trimming: 0 bases; J trimming: 8 bases; junction bases outside the gene matches: 8. In DNA, the CDR3 is TGTGCCAGCAGCGTAGTAGGACTAGTATTCGATGAGCAGTTCTTC. Amino acid sequence: CASSVVGLVFDEQFF. The full variable domain, rest sourced from reference TRBV9 and TRBJ2-1, is DSGVTQTPKHLITATGQRVTLRCSPRSGDLSVYWYQQSLDQGLQFLIQYYNGEERAKGNILERFSAQQFPDLHSELNLSSLELGDSALYFCASSVVGLVFDEQFFGPGTRLTVL.

This clonotype was detected a few times. CDR3 residues: CASSLGQGAEEQYF. In DNA, the CDR3 is TGTGCCAGCAGTTTAGGGCAGGGGGCAGAGGAGCAGTACTTC. V gene TRBV12-3 or TRBV12-4 combines with J gene TRBJ2-7; 8 nucleotides line up with TRBD1. The CDR3 has 14 residues. V was pared by 1 base and J by 7 bases, with 6 bases of the junction left unmatched.

This clonotype was detected ten times or more. The V call is TRBV20-1, the J call TRBJ2-1; 12 nucleotides match TRBD2. The CDR3 contains 16 residues. V shed 5 bases and J 9 bases; nucleotides not matched to a gene: 14. Germline V gene sequence: CDR1 DFQATT, CDR2 SNEGSKA (reference sequence). The DNA of the CDR3 is TGCAGTGCTCGAGGTTACCGACTAGCGGGGGACGCTGAGCAGTTCTTC. Protein: CSARGYRLAGDAEQFF.

This clonotype appeared many times. The chain has TRBV12-3 or TRBV12-4 and TRBJ2-7; TRBD2 might be the D (6 bases). V gave up 2 bases and J gave up 6 bases, with 11 bases separating them. The CDR3 covers 13 residues. The CDR3 loop is CASSLTGGSEQYV. The CDR3 bases are TGTGCCAGCAGTTTAACCGGAGGGAGCGAGCAGTACGTC.

This clonotype was seen a single time. This chain uses TRBV18 with TRBJ1-1; D unresolved. This CDR3 is 18 amino acids long. The V gene's germline CDR1 is KGHSH and CDR2 LQKENI. V lost 5 bases, J lost 0 bases, and 22 bases lay in between. The CDR3 sequence: CASSAFQGKWGMNTEAFF. DNA for the CDR3: TGTGCCAGCTCAGCCTTTCAAGGTAAATGGGGAATGAACACTGAAGCTTTCTTT. Combining the CDR3 with reference TRBV18 and TRBJ1-1 gives the whole variable domain NAGVMQNPRHLVRRRGQEARLRCSPMKGHSHVYWYRQLPEEGLKFMVYLQKENIIDESGMPKERFSAEFPKEGPSILRIQQVVRGDSAAYFCASSAFQGKWGMNTEAFFGQGTRLTVV.

This clonotype occurred a few times. The rearrangement uses TRBV12-3 or TRBV12-4 and TRBJ2-3; 12 bases are shared with TRBD2. The trim removed 5 bases at V and 4 bases at J, leaving 1 base unmatched. CDR3 length equals 14 residues. CDR3 nucleotide sequence: TGTGCCAGCAGTGGGACTAGCGGGTCAGATACGCAGTATTTT. It yields the protein CASSGTSGSDTQYF.

The CDR3 region is CASSQGASGELFF. The CDR3 nucleotides are TGCGCCAGCTCACAGGGGGCATCGGGGGAGCTGTTTTTT. The V and J genes are TRBV10-2 and TRBJ2-2; 9 bases agree with TRBD1. Trimming cost V 8 bases and J 8 bases; bases outside gene matches: 6. The germline CDR1 and CDR2 sequences are WSHSY and SAAADI. The CDR3 is 13 amino acids.